One sample yielded the 15 T cell receptor beta chains listed below, sequenced in a study of blood T cells in healthy people across ages. The use of a sample-barcoded 5' primer and a J-beta primer mix characterized a second PCR of about 7 to 12 cycles. TCRdb processed the 5' RACE reads anew with MiXCR; each CDR3 protein has one entry. The sample consists of hundreds of thousands of distinct CDR3 sequences, 58% of them appearing once. The specimen sequenced was blood. These TCRs come from a man in his 60s in good health.

The V and J genes are TRBV25-1 and TRBJ1-1; D is unresolved. Germline lookup yields CDR1 MGHDK and CDR2 SYGVNS. The CDR3 runs 12 residues. The V end was cut by 8 bases, the J end by 4 bases, with 11 bases between. CDR3 DNA sequence: TGTGCCAGCGGACCGTCGCGCACTGAAGCTTTCTTT. Translated: CASGPSRTEAFF.

This clonotype was seen only a few times. This chain links TRBV6-5 with TRBJ2-3; possibly TRBD2 for D (5 bases). The CDR3 is made up of 15 amino acids. CDR1 and CDR2 from the germline V gene are MNHEY and SVGAGI. V was trimmed by 5 bases and J by 6 bases, leaving 18 bases between them. CDR3 coding DNA: TGTGCCAGCAGTCCCCTCCGGAGGCGGAAGGATACGCAGTATTTT. It yields the protein CASSPLRRRKDTQYF.

The chain couples TRBV20-1 to TRBJ2-4, with a possible D match to TRBD1 (6 bases). CDR3 length equals 13 residues. Between the trimmed V and J ends, which lost 6 bases and 1 base, there was a span of 10 bases. From germline, CDR1 is DFQATT and CDR2 SNEGSKA (reference sequence). The CDR3 DNA follows: TGCAGTGCACAAGACAGGGCCAAAAACATTCAGTACTTC. Protein: CSAQDRAKNIQYF.

The V and J genes are TRBV9 and TRBJ2-7; TRBD1 aligns across 7 bases. The CDR3 sequence is 15 residues long. CDR1 and CDR2 from the germline V gene are SGDLS and YYNGEE. V was clipped by 4 bases and J by 0 bases; unmatched bases: 7. CDR3 in DNA: TGTGCCAGCAGCCCCACGGACAGGTCCTCCTACGAGCAGTACTTC. Translation: CASSPTDRSSYEQYF.

V is TRBV5-5 and J is TRBJ1-6; D remains ambiguous. V was shortened by 0 bases and J by 1 base, with 14 bases between the two germline ends. The CDR3 is made up of 18 amino acids. From germline, CDR1 is SGHKS and CDR2 YYEKEE (reference sequence). This CDR3 is CASSLAVGRWSYNSPLHF. CDR3 nucleotides: TGTGCCAGCAGCTTGGCGGTGGGCCGGTGGTCCTATAATTCACCCCTCCACTTT. Looking up the rest from reference TRBV5-5 and TRBJ1-6 gives the full variable domain: DAGVTQSPTHLIKTRGQQVTLRCSPISGHKSVSWYQQVLGQGPQFIFQYYEKEERGRGNFPDRFSARQFPNYSSELNVNALLLGDSALYLCASSLAVGRWSYNSPLHFGNGTRLTVT.

The V and J genes are TRBV7-9 and TRBJ2-5; no reliable D call. Trimming took off 5 bases at V and 3 bases at J, with 16 bases between the two ends. The CDR3 contains 15 residues. Per germline, CDR1 SEHNR and CDR2 FQNEAQ (reference sequence). CDR3 nucleotide sequence: TGTGCCAGCAGCCCCCCTATTAGTTGGAAAGAGACCCAGTACTTC. Translating it yields CASSPPISWKETQYF. Combining the CDR3 with reference TRBV7-9 and TRBJ2-5 gives the whole variable domain DTGVSQNPRHKITKRGQNVTFRCDPISEHNRLYWYRQTLGQGPEFLTYFQNEAQLEKSRLLSDRFSAERPKGSFSTLEIQRTEQGDSAMYLCASSPPISWKETQYFGPGTRLLVL.

This clonotype was detected only a few times. The chain is built from TRBV6-1 and TRBJ2-1; 14 bases agree with TRBD2. The CDR3 has 18 residues. Germline-derived CDR1 and CDR2 are MNHNS and SASEGT. V was pared by 5 bases and J by 0 bases, with 6 bases of the junction left unmatched. CDR3 bases: TGTGCCAGCAGTCTGCGACTAGCGGGGGGGTCCTCCTACAATGAGCAGTTCTTC. Its translation: CASSLRLAGGSSYNEQFF.

This rearrangement joins TRBV27 to TRBJ2-7; TRBD1 matches 7 bases. The closer fit of TRBJ2-5 to the DNA end suggests the J call may be wrong. The germline V gene has CDR1 MNHEY and CDR2 SMNVEV (reference sequence). The CDR3 extends over 14 amino acids. CDR3 coding DNA: TGTGCCAGCAGTTTTGGTCGACAGGGAGAGACCCAGTACTTC. Translation: CASSFGRQGETQYF.

This chain connects TRBV5-1 to TRBJ2-3; tentatively, D is TRBD1 (6 bases). The length of the CDR3 is 15 residues. Trimming removed 4 bases from V and 0 bases from J, with 12 bases in between. In germline, CDR1 is SGHRS, CDR2 YFSETQ. CDR3 sequence reads: CASSQDSLSTDTQYF. The CDR3 DNA sequence: TGCGCCAGCAGCCAGGACAGTTTAAGCACAGATACGCAGTATTTT.

Only one count was recorded for this clonotype. The rearrangement joins TRBV24-1 to TRBJ2-1; 9 positions match TRBD2. The junction had 10 bases not matched to a gene; V was cut back by 10 bases and J by 4 bases. The germline gives CDR1 KGHDR, CDR2 SFDVKD. CDR3 length: 15 residues. The CDR3 is CATCGAGGPYNEQFF. The CDR3 coding sequence is TGTGCCACGTGCGGGGCGGGGGGGCCATACAATGAGCAGTTCTTC.

The chain couples TRBV3-1 to TRBJ2-7, with D possibly matching TRBD1 (6 bases). Germline V CDR1 and CDR2: LGHDT, YNNKEL (reference sequence). V was cut by 4 bases and J by 0 bases, with 13 bases left in between. The CDR3 is 15 amino acids. DNA for the CDR3: TGTGCCAGCAGCCGTGGTAGGACAGACTCCTACGAGCAGTACTTC. Residues: CASSRGRTDSYEQYF.

This chain connects TRBV14 to TRBJ2-1, with D uncertain. The J call may be wrong; the DNA end is better matched by TRBJ2-7. CDR3 size: 15 residues. Looked up from germline, CDR1 is SGHDN and CDR2 is FVKESK. In DNA form, the CDR3 reads TGTGCCAGCAGCTTTCAAGCAGACAACTACAATGAGCAGTACTTC. Translated: CASSFQADNYNEQYF.

The rearrangement joins TRBV6-2 or TRBV6-3 to TRBJ1-4; TRBD1 might be the D (6 bases). CDR1 and CDR2 from the germline V gene are MNHEY and SVGEGT. The CDR3 is made up of 17 amino acids. The V end lost 6 bases, the J end lost 1 base, and 18 bases lay between the germline ends. Written as DNA, the CDR3 is TGTGCCAGCAGCCTCCGGACAGTTCGTCTAACTAATGAAAAACTGTTTTTT. Protein product: CASSLRTVRLTNEKLFF.

The CDR3 is CASGLSGSDTQYF. In nucleotides, the CDR3 is TGTGCTAGTGGTTTGAGTGGGTCAGATACGCAGTATTTT. This rearrangement joins TRBV12-5 to TRBJ2-3; no definite D call. The V gene lost 2 bases and the J gene lost 4 bases, with 7 bases spanning the gap. The germline gives CDR1 LGHNT, CDR2 FRNRAP. The CDR3 consists of 13 residues.

Many counts were recorded for this clonotype. The chain recombines TRBV5-1 with TRBJ2-2, with no clear D. The CDR3 totals 14 residues. Per the germline V gene, CDR1 is SGHRS and CDR2 is YFSETQ. Between the trimmed V and J ends, which lost 7 bases and 1 base, there was a span of 11 bases. CDR3 residues: CASGRAVNTGELFF. CDR3 in DNA: TGCGCCAGCGGCCGTGCAGTGAACACCGGGGAGCTGTTTTTT.